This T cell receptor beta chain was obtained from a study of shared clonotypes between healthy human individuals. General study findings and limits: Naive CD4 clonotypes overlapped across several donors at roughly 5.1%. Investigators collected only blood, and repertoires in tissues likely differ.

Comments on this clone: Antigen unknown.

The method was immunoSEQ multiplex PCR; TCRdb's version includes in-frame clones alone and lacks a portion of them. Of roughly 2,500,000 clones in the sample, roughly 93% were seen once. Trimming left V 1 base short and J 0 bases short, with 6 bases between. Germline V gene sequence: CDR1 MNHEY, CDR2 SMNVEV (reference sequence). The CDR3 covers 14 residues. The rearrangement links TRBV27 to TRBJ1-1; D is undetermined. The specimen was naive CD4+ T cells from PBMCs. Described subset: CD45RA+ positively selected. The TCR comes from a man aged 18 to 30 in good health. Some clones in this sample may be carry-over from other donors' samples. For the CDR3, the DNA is TGTGCCAGCAGTTTATTACGGGTGAACACTGAAGCTTTCTTT. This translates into CASSLLRVNTEAFF.